This passage covers 29 T cell receptor beta chains from one sample sequenced in a study of blood T cell repertoires in COVID-19. TCRdb's copy holds only in-frame clones and misses some; the assay was immunoSEQ multiplex PCR. The sample yields 110,000 to 150,000 clones, less than 85% seen once. Sequencing was done on a sample of peripheral blood. These receptors all come from a woman aged 80 or over in a cohort sampled during active or convalescent COVID-19.

This clone was recorded only once. Mismatch with germline at one junction end may stem from a read error. The CDR3: CASSRTLRGANAILEQFF. CDR3 sequence (DNA): TGCGCTAGCAGCCGGACGCTCAGGGGGGCAAACGCAATTTTAGAGCAGTTCTTC. This rearrangement joins TRBV4-3 to TRBJ2-1, with D maybe TRBD1 (7 bases). The CDR3 runs 18 residues. Looked up from germline, CDR1 is LGHNA and CDR2 is YSLEER.

Points on this clone: The junction does not match germline at one end; this may be a read error. J is TRBJ1-1 and V is TRBV6-1, with TRBD1 matching 8 bases. CDR3 length: 13 amino acids. Germline V gene sequence: CDR1 MNHNS, CDR2 SASEGT. CDR3 protein: CASSEDRGTEAFF. Here the CDR3 DNA reads TGTGCCAGCAGCGAAGACAGGGGCACTGAAGCTTTCTTT.

V usage is TRBV28 and J usage is TRBJ1-1; no definite D call. The CDR3 is made up of 15 amino acids. V gave up 6 bases and J gave up 1 base, with 15 bases separating them. CDR1 MDHEN and CDR2 SYDVKM come from the germline V gene. This CDR3 is CASSSLPVQNTEAFF. The CDR3 coding sequence is TGTGCCAGCAGCTCCCTGCCAGTCCAGAACACTGAAGCTTTCTTT. Drawing the rest from reference TRBV28 and TRBJ1-1, the complete variable domain is DVKVTQSSRYLVKRTGEKVFLECVQDMDHENMFWYRQDPGLGLRLIYFSYDVKMKEKGDIPEGYSVSREKKERFSLILESASTNQTSMYLCASSSLPVQNTEAFFGQGTRLTVV.

The chain has TRBV10-3 and TRBJ1-2; D may be TRBD1 (6 bases). Trimming pared 6 bases from V and 7 bases from J, leaving 12 bases between. This CDR3 is 12 amino acids long. From germline, CDR1 is ENHRY and CDR2 SYGVKD. In DNA form, the CDR3 reads TGTGCCATCAGGAAGACAGGAATTGGCTACACCTTC. This encodes CAIRKTGIGYTF.

The V and J genes are TRBV7-2 and TRBJ2-4; the D gene is possibly TRBD2 (5 bases). Trimming pared 1 base from V and 0 bases from J, leaving 13 bases between. Germline V CDR1 and CDR2: SGHTA, FQGNSA. This CDR3 is 17 amino acids long. CDR3 loop: CASSLEGAGVAKNIQYF. In nucleotides, the CDR3 is TGTGCCAGCAGCTTAGAAGGTGCCGGGGTAGCCAAAAACATTCAGTACTTC.

The chain uses TRBV18 and TRBJ2-1; the D is unclear. The V gene lost 4 bases and the J gene lost 8 bases, with 15 bases spanning the gap. CDR1 is KGHSH and CDR2 is LQKENI in the germline V gene. The CDR3 has 14 amino acids. Here the CDR3 reads CASSRVVWSDEQFF. The CDR3 DNA sequence: TGTGCCAGCTCACGGGTCGTCTGGAGCGATGAGCAGTTCTTC.

The rearrangement links TRBV2 to TRBJ1-1, with D possibly being TRBD1 (5 bases). The length of the CDR3 is 13 residues. V was pared by 0 bases and J by 7 bases, with 9 bases between. Germline V gene sequence: CDR1 SNHLY, CDR2 FYNNEI. The CDR3 DNA sequence: TGTGCCAGCAGTGAAGCGAACCAGGGTGAAGCTTTCTTT. This translates into CASSEANQGEAFF.

Here the CDR3 DNA reads TGCGCCAGCAGTATGACGGCCGGGTCTGCTAACTATGGCTACACCTTC. Protein: CASSMTAGSANYGYTF. The V gene is TRBV5-1, the J gene TRBJ1-2; D ambiguous. V dropped 5 bases and J dropped 0 bases, with 17 bases sitting between them. CDR1 and CDR2 (germline): SGHRS, YFSETQ. The CDR3 is 16 amino acids.

This chain's CDR3 is CASRDLRDTEAFF. CDR3 sequence (DNA): TGTGCCAGCAGGGACCTGCGGGACACTGAAGCTTTCTTT. The rearrangement joins TRBV6-5 to TRBJ1-1; the D is unclear. The V end lost 6 bases, the J end lost 3 bases, and 11 bases lay between the germline ends. This CDR3 has 13 amino acids. Germline loops: CDR1 MNHEY, CDR2 SVGAGI.

This clone was observed a handful of times. The chain joins TRBV18 to TRBJ1-2; perhaps TRBD1 as D (6 bases). With 0 bases removed from V and 9 bases from J, the gap between germline ends came to 11 bases. The CDR3 covers 13 residues. The germline gives CDR1 KGHSH, CDR2 LQKENI. CDR3 amino acids: CASSPPGQRSYTF. DNA of the CDR3: TGTGCCAGCTCACCACCAGGACAGAGGAGCTACACCTTC.

The chain recombines TRBV27 with TRBJ1-6, with TRBD1 matching over 10 bases. Per the germline V gene, CDR1 is MNHEY and CDR2 is SMNVEV (reference sequence). This CDR3 contains 15 residues. Losses at the gene ends were 4 bases for V and 9 bases for J; bases not matched to a gene: 6. CDR3 nucleotides: TGTGCCAGCAGTTCCGACAGGGGGCGGGGTTCACCCCTCCACTTT. Residues: CASSSDRGRGSPLHF.

The V call is TRBV18, the J call TRBJ2-7, with 10 bases that match TRBD2. The V gene end was trimmed by 2 bases and the J gene end by 6 bases; junction bases not matched to a gene: 4. Germline V gene sequence: CDR1 KGHSH, CDR2 LQKENI. The CDR3 is 14 residues long. The CDR3 spells CASSPAGTSAEQYV. For the CDR3, the DNA is TGTGCCAGCTCACCAGCCGGGACTAGCGCCGAGCAGTACGTC.

The genes are TRBV4-1 and TRBJ1-1; a possible D gene is TRBD1 (6 bases). V gave up 0 bases and J gave up 7 bases, with 18 bases separating them. CDR1 is MGHRA and CDR2 is YSYEKL in the germline V gene. The CDR3 is 16 residues long. The CDR3 region is CASSQDLYRELYEAFF. CDR3 DNA: TGCGCCAGCAGCCAAGATCTGTACAGGGAGTTATATGAAGCTTTCTTT.

This chain joins TRBV7-8 and TRBJ2-7, with D tentatively TRBD2 (6 bases). Germline V gene lookup returns CDR1 SGHVS and CDR2 FQNEAQ. CDR3 length equals 13 residues. V lost 3 bases to trimming and J lost 4 bases, with 10 bases between them. The CDR3 coding sequence is TGTGCCAGCAGCTTCACGGCGGGATACGAGCAGTACGTC. Translated, it gives CASSFTAGYEQYV.

The chain couples TRBV27 to TRBJ2-4; maybe TRBD2 (5 bases). V was clipped by 3 bases and J by 0 bases, with 6 bases between them. The CDR3 has 14 amino acids. Per germline, CDR1 MNHEY and CDR2 SMNVEV (reference sequence). The CDR3 here is CASSFGVAKNIQYF. CDR3 coding DNA: TGTGCCAGCAGTTTCGGGGTAGCCAAAAACATTCAGTACTTC.

J is TRBJ1-4 and V is TRBV7-9, with 8 positions matching TRBD1. The CDR3 spans 15 residues. The germline CDR1 and CDR2 sequences are SEHNR and FQNEAQ (reference sequence). Trimming took 3 bases from V and 8 from J; bases not matched to a gene: 8. The CDR3 sequence is CASSFGTGFNEKLFF. The CDR3 DNA reads as TGTGCCAGCAGCTTTGGGACAGGTTTTAACGAAAAACTGTTTTTT.

The genes are TRBV19 and TRBJ1-1, with 7 bases identical to TRBD1. V lost 2 bases to trimming and J lost 0 bases; unmatched junction nucleotides: 6. This CDR3 is 16 amino acids long. Germline lookup yields CDR1 LNHDA and CDR2 SQIVND (reference sequence). The CDR3 DNA reads as TGTGCCAGTAGTATACCGGGACAGCTTATGAACACTGAAGCTTTCTTT. The encoded protein is CASSIPGQLMNTEAFF.

The rearrangement uses TRBV18 and TRBJ1-5; perhaps TRBD1 as D (5 bases). The CDR3 totals 14 residues. Germline values: CDR1 KGHSH, CDR2 LQKENI. V was shortened by 3 bases and J by 3 bases, with 9 bases between the two germline ends. The CDR3 sequence is CASSPQGNNQPQHF. The CDR3 nucleotides are TGTGCCAGCTCACCCCAGGGTAACAATCAGCCCCAGCATTTT.

In regard to this clone: The junction departs from the called germline gene at one end, perhaps through a read error. The V and J genes are TRBV9 and TRBJ2-3; 7 bases match TRBD2. Germline V gene data show CDR1 as SGDLS and CDR2 as YYNGEE. The CDR3 is 14 residues long. The chain's CDR3 is CASSTMTSTDTQYF. The CDR3 coding sequence is TGTGCCAGCAGCACCATGACTAGCACGGATACGCAGTATTTT.

The rearrangement links TRBV7-2 to TRBJ1-4, with a weak D call TRBD1 (5 bases). This CDR3 has 14 residues. V was cut by 1 base and J by 8 bases, with 11 bases left in between. The germline V gene encodes CDR1 SGHTA and CDR2 FQGNSA. The CDR3 protein is CASSLGSSGEKLFF. The DNA of the CDR3 is TGTGCCAGCAGCTTAGGTTCATCAGGGGAAAAACTGTTTTTT.

The CDR3 sequence is CASSIDSQGYEQYF. The DNA of the CDR3 is TGTGCCAGTAGTATAGATTCCCAGGGCTACGAGCAGTACTTC. This chain uses TRBV19 with TRBJ2-7; perhaps TRBD1 as D (5 bases). V was pared by 0 bases and J by 3 bases, with 9 bases between. The germline V gene has CDR1 LNHDA and CDR2 SQIVND (reference sequence). There are 14 residues in the CDR3. The full variable domain, with the rest looked up from reference TRBV19 and TRBJ2-7, is DGGITQSPKYLFRKEGQNVTLSCEQNLNHDAMYWYRQDPGQGLRLIYYSQIVNDFQKGDIAEGYSVSREKKESFPLTVTSAQKNPTAFYLCASSIDSQGYEQYFGPGTRLTVT.

The J gene is TRBJ2-1, the V gene TRBV5-4, with 8 bases that match TRBD1. Germline lookup yields CDR1 SGHNT and CDR2 YYREEE (reference sequence). The CDR3 loop spans 15 amino acids. Germline trimming cut 4 bases from V and 8 bases from J; bases unmatched to any gene: 11. The CDR3 protein is CASSPPRTGIHEQFF. The CDR3 region has the DNA TGTGCCAGCAGCCCCCCACGGACAGGGATCCATGAGCAGTTCTTC.

The rearrangement joins TRBV7-9 to TRBJ2-3; TRBD2 matches 16 bases. The CDR3 has 18 residues. Losses at the gene ends were 5 bases for V and 5 bases for J; bases not matched to a gene: 10. CDR1 and CDR2 (germline): SEHNR, FQNEAQ (reference sequence). The CDR3: CASSPPGLAGGRVDTQYF. DNA of the CDR3: TGTGCCAGCAGCCCCCCGGGACTAGCGGGGGGGCGGGTAGATACGCAGTATTTT.

The gene calls are TRBV7-9 and TRBJ1-3; TRBD1 agrees at 7 bases. Germline V lookup: CDR1 SEHNR, CDR2 FQNEAQ (reference sequence). Germline trimming cut 5 bases from V and 8 bases from J; bases unmatched to any gene: 9. The CDR3 runs 14 residues. The CDR3 reads CASSGKTGLDTIYF. DNA for the CDR3: TGTGCCAGCAGCGGAAAGACAGGGCTGGACACCATATATTTT.

The chain links TRBV4-3 to TRBJ1-1, with D possibly being TRBD1 (6 bases). CDR3 length: 16 amino acids. V dropped 4 bases and J dropped 0 bases, with 15 bases sitting between them. CDR1 LGHNA and CDR2 YSLEER come from the germline V gene. This CDR3 is CASSPSPRTVNTEAFF. The CDR3 nucleotides are TGCGCCAGCAGCCCATCCCCCAGGACAGTGAACACTGAAGCTTTCTTT.

CDR3 nucleotides: TGTGCCAGCTCACCCCTTAATTCACCGGGCACTGAAGCTTTCTTT. This gives the protein CASSPLNSPGTEAFF. J is TRBJ1-1 and V is TRBV18, with no clear D. Trimming shortened V by 3 bases and J by 4 bases, and 15 bases separated the two germline ends. Germline V gene sequence: CDR1 KGHSH, CDR2 LQKENI. CDR3 length: 15 residues. The variable domain in full, with the rest retrieved from reference TRBV18 and TRBJ1-1, is NAGVMQNPRHLVRRRGQEARLRCSPMKGHSHVYWYRQLPEEGLKFMVYLQKENIIDESGMPKERFSAEFPKEGPSILRIQQVVRGDSAAYFCASSPLNSPGTEAFFGQGTRLTVV.

The CDR3 sequence: CASSLLLTGFKQAFF. CDR3 nucleotide sequence: TGTGCCAGCAGTTTACTCCTGACAGGGTTCAAACAAGCTTTCTTT. The V and J genes are TRBV28 and TRBJ1-1, with 7 nucleotides matching TRBD1. The CDR3 is 15 residues long. J was trimmed by 9 bases and V by 2 bases; bases with no gene match: 12. Germline assignment: CDR1 MDHEN and CDR2 SYDVKM. Variable domain in full (rest from reference TRBV28 and TRBJ1-1): DVKVTQSSRYLVKRTGEKVFLECVQDMDHENMFWYRQDPGLGLRLIYFSYDVKMKEKGDIPEGYSVSREKKERFSLILESASTNQTSMYLCASSLLLTGFKQAFFGQGTRLTVV.

The chain joins TRBV6-2 or TRBV6-3 to TRBJ1-2; D remains unclear. The CDR3 runs to 14 residues. V lost 5 bases to trimming and J lost 2 bases, with 12 bases between them. The germline V gene has CDR1 MNHEY and CDR2 SVGEGT. The CDR3 spells CASSAAEGNYGYTF. The CDR3 DNA follows: TGTGCCAGCAGTGCCGCGGAGGGCAACTATGGCTACACCTTC.

CDR3 nucleotides: TGTGCCAGCAGACAGACTAGCGGGGGGTACTACGAGCAGTACTTC. Protein product: CASRQTSGGYYEQYF. The chain links TRBV2 to TRBJ2-7; 13 bases are a match to TRBD2. The germline CDR1 and CDR2 sequences are SNHLY and FYNNEI. The CDR3 consists of 15 residues. V was pared by 6 bases and J by 3 bases, with 5 bases of the junction left unmatched.